This TCR beta chain originates from a study of blood T cell repertoires in COVID-19 (TCRdb year 2020). With regard to the full study: The collaborator samples originated in the United States, Italy and Spain and spanned the acute and convalescent phases of COVID-19. The prospective study material was composed of cDNA or gDNA derived from T cells, B-cell-depleted T cells, or PBMCs. The dataset comprised deeply sampled blood TCRbeta repertoires from subjects exposed to, actively infected with, or recovered from COVID-19. The repertoires were released in a freely available public database meant as a resource for research on the immune response to SARS-CoV-2. The samples were drawn from the first 160 participants of the ongoing ImmuneRACE study and from 1,200 or so subjects provided by 6 global collaborators. The sample metadata nearly always contained a de-identified subject ID, COVID-19 status, age in years and sex. Where available, HLA class I and class II types were obtained from metadata supplied by the sample provider rather than from assay-based typing. The paper's findings and limits, for the study overall: Clinical and demographic metadata were provided uncurated, with the amount varying by source and participant.

A second Seattle source provided samples from volunteer blood donors who had recovered from COVID-19. Each collaborating institution followed its own protocols to collect whole blood in K2EDTA tubes. Collaborator samples were shipped for TCRbeta analysis as frozen whole blood, isolated PBMCs, or DNA extracted from either sample type. TCRbeta CDR3 regions were amplified from genomic DNA using the immunoSEQ Assay, a bias-controlled multiplex PCR. Regarding the original processing steps: Within the assay, amplification of reference gene primers was used to estimate how many nucleated cells each sample contained. Sequence reads were collapsed and filtered to measure the absolute abundance of every unique TCRbeta CDR3 rearrangement. For each sample, productive Simpson clonality was calculated by taking the square root of Simpson's diversity index across productive rearrangements. What TCRdb holds here is the immuneACCESS table cut down to in-frame rearrangements. Part of the clones is not present; checked against another copy, under half of the missing clones reflect an unresolved V gene, and the others are unexplained. The D gene and trimming were derived from the DNA, and the V and J assignments and clone size from that table. In all, the sample holds about 190,000 clones, and around 80% of those were seen once. The ten largest clones take up about 13% of the sample.

The V end gives up 8 bases and the J end 4 bases, leaving 5 bases in the junction not matched to a gene. Counted from cysteine to phenylalanine, this CDR3 has 13 amino acids. Kept here is only the CDR3 DNA, which spans 39 bases and is read in frame from base 1. CDR1 MNHEY and CDR2 SVGAGI are derived from the germline V gene. This clone was picked up a small number of times. This clone's antigen is unknown. There are no base qualities to consult, and no much larger clone falls within one base. The V and J genes are TRBV6-5 and TRBJ1-1; the central 9 bases match TRBD1. The origin of this receptor is a man aged 50-59 years who had recovered from COVID-19. Source material: peripheral blood. The nucleotide sequence is TGTGCCAGCGTAGAGACAGGGGGCACTGAAGCTTTCTTT. This sequence encodes CASVETGGTEAFF.